This T cell receptor beta chain was profiled in a study of shared clonotypes between healthy human individuals. Study observations and caveats: Compared with memory subsets, naive subsets generally had larger estimated richness. The expectation was that sequencing depth would affect clonotype sharing among donors.

Details on this clone: The antigen is unknown.

TCRdb's table, derived via immunoSEQ multiplex PCR, lists solely in-frame clones and lacks some. The sample yields millions of clones, 85% to 95% seen once. Cells designated naive CD8 were CD45RO-negative and were positively selected for CCR7, with terminally differentiated effector memory CD45RA+ cells excluded. The CDR3 loop spans 12 amino acids. Germline lookup yields CDR1 MDHEN and CDR2 SYDVKM. The V end lost 3 bases, the J end lost 6 bases, and 9 bases lay between the germline ends. The origin of this receptor is a man younger than 30 in good health. Some clones in this sample may be carry-over from other donors' samples. Sequencing was performed on naive CD8+ T cells from PBMCs. V usage is TRBV28 and J usage is TRBJ2-7; D is unresolved. The CDR3 sequence is CASSFRVTEQYF. CDR3 in DNA: TGTGCCAGCAGTTTCCGGGTAACCGAGCAGTACTTC.